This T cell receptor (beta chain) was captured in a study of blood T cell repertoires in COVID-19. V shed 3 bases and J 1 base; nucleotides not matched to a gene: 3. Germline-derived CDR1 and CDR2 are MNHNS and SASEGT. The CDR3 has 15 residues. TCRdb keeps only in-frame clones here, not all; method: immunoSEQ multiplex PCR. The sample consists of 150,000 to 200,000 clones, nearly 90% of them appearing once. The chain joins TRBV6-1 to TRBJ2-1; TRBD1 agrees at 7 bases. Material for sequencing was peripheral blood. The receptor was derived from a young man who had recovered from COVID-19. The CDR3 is CASSDWGQSYNEQFF. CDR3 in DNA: TGTGCCAGCAGTGATTGGGGACAGTCCTACAATGAGCAGTTCTTC.